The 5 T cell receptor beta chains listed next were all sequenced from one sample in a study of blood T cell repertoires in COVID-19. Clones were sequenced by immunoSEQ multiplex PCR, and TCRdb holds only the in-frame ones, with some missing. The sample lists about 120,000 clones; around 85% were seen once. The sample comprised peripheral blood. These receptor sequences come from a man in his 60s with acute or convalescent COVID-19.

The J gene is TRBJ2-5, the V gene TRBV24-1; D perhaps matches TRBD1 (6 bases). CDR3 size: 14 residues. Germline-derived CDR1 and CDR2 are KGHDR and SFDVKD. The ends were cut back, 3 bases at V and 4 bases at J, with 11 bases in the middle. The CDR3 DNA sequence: TGTGCCACCAGTGATCCCGGCAGGGGAGAGACCCAGTACTTC. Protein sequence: CATSDPGRGETQYF.

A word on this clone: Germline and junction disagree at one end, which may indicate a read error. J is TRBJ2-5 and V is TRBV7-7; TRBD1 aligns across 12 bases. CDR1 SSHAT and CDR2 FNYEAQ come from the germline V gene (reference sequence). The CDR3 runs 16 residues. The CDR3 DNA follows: TGTGCTAGCAGCCCCGGCGGGACAGGGGGCAAAGAGACCCAGTACTTC. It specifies CASSPGGTGGKETQYF.

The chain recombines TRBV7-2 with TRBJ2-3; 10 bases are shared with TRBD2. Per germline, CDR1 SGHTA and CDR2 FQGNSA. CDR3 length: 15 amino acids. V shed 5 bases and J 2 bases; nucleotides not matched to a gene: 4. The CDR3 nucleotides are TGTGCCAGCAGCCGCGGACTAGCGGACACAGATACGCAGTATTTT. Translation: CASSRGLADTDTQYF.

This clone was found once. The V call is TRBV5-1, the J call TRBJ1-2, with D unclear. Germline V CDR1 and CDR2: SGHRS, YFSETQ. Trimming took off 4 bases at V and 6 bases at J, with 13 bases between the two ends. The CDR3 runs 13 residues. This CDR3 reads CASSPAGLNGYTF. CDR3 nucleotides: TGCGCCAGCAGCCCCGCGGGGTTGAATGGCTACACCTTC.

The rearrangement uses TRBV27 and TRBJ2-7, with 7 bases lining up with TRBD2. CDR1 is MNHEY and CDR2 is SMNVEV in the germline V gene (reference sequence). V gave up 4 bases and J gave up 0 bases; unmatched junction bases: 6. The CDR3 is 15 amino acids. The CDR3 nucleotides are TGTGCCAGCAGTTGGGAGCGGGGAACCTCCTACGAGCAGTACTTC. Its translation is CASSWERGTSYEQYF.